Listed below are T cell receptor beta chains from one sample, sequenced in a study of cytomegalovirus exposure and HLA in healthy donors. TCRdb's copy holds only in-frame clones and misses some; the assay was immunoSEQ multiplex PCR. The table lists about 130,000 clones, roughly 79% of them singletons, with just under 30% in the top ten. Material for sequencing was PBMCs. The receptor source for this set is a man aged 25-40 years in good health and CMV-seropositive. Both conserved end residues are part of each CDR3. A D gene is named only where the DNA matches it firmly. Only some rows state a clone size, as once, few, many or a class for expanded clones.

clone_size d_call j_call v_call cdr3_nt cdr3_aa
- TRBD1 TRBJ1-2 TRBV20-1 TGCAGTGCCCGGACAGGGATGGGCTACACCTTC CSARTGMGYTF
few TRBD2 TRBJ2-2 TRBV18 TGTGCCAGCTCACCACTAGCGGGGGGGCACGGGGAGCTGTTTTTT CASSPLAGGHGELFF
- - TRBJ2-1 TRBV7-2 TGTGCCAGCAGCTTAGCTAGATACAATGAGCAGTTCTTC CASSLARYNEQFF
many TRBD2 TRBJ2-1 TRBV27 TGTGCCAGCAGTTCGGGCCGGCTAGCGGGAGGCAATGAGCAGTTCTTC CASSSGRLAGGNEQFF
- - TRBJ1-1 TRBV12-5 TGTGCTAGTGGTTTGGAAGAGGGTACTGAAGCTTTCTTT CASGLEEGTEAFF
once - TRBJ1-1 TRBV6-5 TGTGCCAGCAGTTATGATCGGAGGAACACTGAAGCTTTCTTT CASSYDRRNTEAFF
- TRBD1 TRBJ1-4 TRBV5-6 TGTGCCAGCAGCTCCGAGGGGGCAGGGTATGGGGTAGAGGAAAAACTGTTTTTT CASSSEGAGYGVEEKLFF
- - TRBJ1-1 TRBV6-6 TGTGCCAGCAAGGTACAGCTTGTCACTGAAGCTTTCTTT CASKVQLVTEAFF
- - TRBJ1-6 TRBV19 TGTGCCAGTAGTATCGAGGGCCCCAATTCACCCCTCCACTTT CASSIEGPNSPLHF
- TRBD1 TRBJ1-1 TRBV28 TGTGCCAGCAGTTCCCCACTCAGGGGGCAGACTGAAGCTTTCTTT CASSSPLRGQTEAFF
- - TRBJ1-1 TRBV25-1 TGTGCCAGCAGTGAAGACAGATTTGAAGCTTTCTTT CASSEDRFEAFF
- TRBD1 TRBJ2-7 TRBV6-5 TGTGCCAGCAGTTTGGACAGGGGATACAGCGAGCAGTACTTC CASSLDRGYSEQYF
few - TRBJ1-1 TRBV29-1 TGCAGCGTTCGGGGTACGAACACTGAAGCTTTCTTT CSVRGTNTEAFF
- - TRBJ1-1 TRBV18 TGTGCCAGCTCATCACTACAGGAAACTGAAGCTTTCTTT CASSSLQETEAFF
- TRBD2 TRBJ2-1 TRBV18 TGTGCCAGCTCGCCCGAGCGGGACTCCTACAATGAGCAGTTCTTC CASSPERDSYNEQFF
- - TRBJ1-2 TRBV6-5 TGTGCCAGCAGATCGCCAGGGGATTATGGCTACACCTTC CASRSPGDYGYTF
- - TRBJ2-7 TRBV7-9 TGTGCCAGCAGCTTAGGGACGGGGACCTACGAGCAGTACTTC CASSLGTGTYEQYF
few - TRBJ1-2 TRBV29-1 TGCAGCGTTGCACAAGACTATGGCTACACCTTC CSVAQDYGYTF
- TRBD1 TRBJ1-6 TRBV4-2 TGTGCCAGCAGCCAAGCTCCGGGACAGGGGTCCCTCTACTATAATTCACCCCTCCACTTT CASSQAPGQGSLYYNSPLHF
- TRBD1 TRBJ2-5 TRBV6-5 TGTGCCAGCAGTTACCCCGACAGGGGAGAGACCCAGTACTTC CASSYPDRGETQYF
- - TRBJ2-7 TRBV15 TGTGCCACCAGCAGAGAAAAAACTGGACAGACCTACGAGCAGTACTTC CATSREKTGQTYEQYF
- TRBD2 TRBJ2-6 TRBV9 TGTGCCAGCAGCGTTACTAGCGGGGGGGCTGGGGCCAACGTCCTGACTTTC CASSVTSGGAGANVLTF
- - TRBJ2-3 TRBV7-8 TGTGCCAGCAGCTTATTCAGATTCGCGGCGGGACGCACAGATACGCAGTATTTT CASSLFRFAAGRTDTQYF
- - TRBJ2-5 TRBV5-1 TGCGCCAGCCGTACAGTAGCGACAGAGACCCAGTACTTC CASRTVATETQYF
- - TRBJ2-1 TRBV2 TGTGCCAGCACCGTGACAGGTTTATACAATGAGCAGTTCTTC CASTVTGLYNEQFF
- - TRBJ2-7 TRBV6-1 TGTGCCAGCACCCCTTCCTACGAGCAGTACTTC CASTPSYEQYF
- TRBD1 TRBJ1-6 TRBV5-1 TGCGCCAGCAGCTTGGCCGAACAGGGGATAGGCTCACCCCTCCACTTT CASSLAEQGIGSPLHF
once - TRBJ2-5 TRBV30 TGTGCCTGGAGTCCTCCCTTCCAAGAGACCCAGTACTTC CAWSPPFQETQYF
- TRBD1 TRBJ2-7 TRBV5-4 TGTGCCAGCAGCTCAGCCGGGACAGGGAACGACGAGCAGTACTTC CASSSAGTGNDEQYF
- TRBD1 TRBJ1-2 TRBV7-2 TGTGCCAGCAGCCACAGGGGGGTCTATGGCTACACCTTC CASSHRGVYGYTF
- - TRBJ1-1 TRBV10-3 TGTGCCATCAGTGACCCCTGGATCGACAGGAACACTGAAGCTTTCTTT CAISDPWIDRNTEAFF
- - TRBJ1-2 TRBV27 TGTGCCAGCAGCTTCTCTCCCCCCCCGGACTATGGCTACACCTTC CASSFSPPPDYGYTF
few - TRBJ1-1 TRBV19 TGTGCCAGCTCTTTACAGAGCATGAACACTGAAGCTTTCTTT CASSLQSMNTEAFF
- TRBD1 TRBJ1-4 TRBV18 TGTGCCAGCTCACCTGGGGTGGCAGGGGGCAGTGAAAAACTGTTTTTT CASSPGVAGGSEKLFF
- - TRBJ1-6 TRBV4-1 TGCGCCAGCAGCCAAGAGACTAGCTCCTATAATTCACCCCTCCACTTT CASSQETSSYNSPLHF
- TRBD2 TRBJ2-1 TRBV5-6 TGTGCCAGCAGCCAAGGACTAGCCCATGAGCAGTTCTTC CASSQGLAHEQFF
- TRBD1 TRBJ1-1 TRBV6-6 TGTGCCAGCAGGCATCTAAGGACAGGGCTGAACACTGAAGCTTTCTTT CASRHLRTGLNTEAFF
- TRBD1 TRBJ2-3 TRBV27 TGTGCCAGCAGTACACCGGGACAGGGTCTCATCGGGACACCAGATACGCAGTATTTT CASSTPGQGLIGTPDTQYF
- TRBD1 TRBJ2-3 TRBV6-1 TGTGCCAGCAGTGACAGACAGGGTTACACAGATACGCAGTATTTT CASSDRQGYTDTQYF
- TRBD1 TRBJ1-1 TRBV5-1 TGCGCCAGCAGCCCTCGGACAGGGTCGAAGACTGAAGCTTTCTTT CASSPRTGSKTEAFF
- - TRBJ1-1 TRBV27 TGTGCCAGCAGTTTATCCGGGGGATACACTGAAGCTTTCTTT CASSLSGGYTEAFF
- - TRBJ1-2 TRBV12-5 TGTGCTAGTGGTTTGGAGGCCAGGCATGGCTACACCTTC CASGLEARHGYTF
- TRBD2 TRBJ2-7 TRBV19 TGTGCCAGTAGTATAGTACCCAGCGGGGACTACGAGCAGTACTTC CASSIVPSGDYEQYF
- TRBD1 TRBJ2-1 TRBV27 TGTGCCAGCAGTTTTCAGGGGGTGGGCTCCTACAATGAGCAGTTCTTC CASSFQGVGSYNEQFF
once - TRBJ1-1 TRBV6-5 TGTGCCAGCAGTCCCCTTTCCGGGAACACTGAAGCTTTCTTT CASSPLSGNTEAFF